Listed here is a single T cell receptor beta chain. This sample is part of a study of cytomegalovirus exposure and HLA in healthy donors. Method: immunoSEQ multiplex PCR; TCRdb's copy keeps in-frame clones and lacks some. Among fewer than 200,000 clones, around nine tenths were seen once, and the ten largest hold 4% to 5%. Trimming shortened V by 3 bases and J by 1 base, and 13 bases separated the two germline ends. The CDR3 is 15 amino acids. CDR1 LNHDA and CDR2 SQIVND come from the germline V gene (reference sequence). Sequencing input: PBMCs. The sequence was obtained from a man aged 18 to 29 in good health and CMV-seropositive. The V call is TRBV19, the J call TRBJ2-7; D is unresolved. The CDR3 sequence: CASSISAATSYEQYF. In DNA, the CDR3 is TGTGCCAGTAGTATCTCGGCGGCAACTTCCTACGAGCAGTACTTC.